This TCR beta chain comes out of a study of beta chain features in type 1 diabetes. The wider study: Sorted cells from all samples, numbering roughly 100,000,000, were examined.

The entirety of the isolated RNA underwent reverse transcription, so expressed TCRB transcripts were sequenced. Data came from immunoSEQ multiplex PCR; TCRdb stores just in-frame clones and leaves some out. The sample has 860,000 or so clones, roughly 17% seen once. Germline CDR1 is MNHEY and CDR2 is SVGAGI. The V gene lost 1 base and the J gene lost 7 bases, with 2 bases spanning the gap. The CDR3 length is 11 residues. Sequenced input: naive CD4+ T cells from blood. This TCR was sampled from a woman aged 18-29 years in good health. The genes are TRBV6-5 and TRBJ2-1; D is uncertain. Written as DNA, the CDR3 is TGTGCCAGCAGTTACTGGAATGAGCAGTTCTTC. Protein product: CASSYWNEQFF.